This entry lists 6 T cell receptor beta chains sequenced from one sample in a study of cytomegalovirus exposure and HLA in healthy donors. PCR primers comprised 60 Vbeta and 13 Jbeta primers. Sequenced by immunoSEQ multiplex PCR; TCRdb stores in-frame clones only, minus some. In the table there are 90,000 to 120,000 clones, about three quarters of which are singletons. Sequenced material: PBMCs. The receptors derive from a man aged 25-40 years in good health and CMV-seronegative.

This clone was recorded a few times. The rearrangement links TRBV7-2 to TRBJ2-7, with 11 bases matching TRBD1. Germline loops: CDR1 SGHTA, CDR2 FQGNSA. This CDR3 is 14 amino acids long. V shed 2 bases and J 6 bases; nucleotides not matched to a gene: 3. CDR3 bases: TGTGCCAGCAGCTTATATGGGACAGGGGGCGAGCAGTACTTC. Translation gives CASSLYGTGGEQYF. The full variable domain, its missing parts supplied by reference TRBV7-2 and TRBJ2-7, is GAGVSQSPSNKVTEKGKDVELRCDPISGHTALYWYRQSLGQGLEFLIYFQGNSAPDKSGLPSDRFSAERTGGSVSTLTIQRTQQEDSAVYLCASSLYGTGGEQYFGPGTRLTVT.

This chain connects TRBV4-2 to TRBJ2-7, with TRBD1 matching 10 bases. Germline loops: CDR1 LGHNA, CDR2 YNFKEQ. Germline trimming cut 1 base from V and 3 bases from J; bases unmatched to any gene: 3. The CDR3 is made up of 15 amino acids. The CDR3 is CASSQGGQGNYEQYF. As DNA, the CDR3 is TGTGCCAGCAGCCAAGGGGGACAGGGGAACTACGAGCAGTACTTC.

The chain has TRBV28 and TRBJ2-6, with a tentative D call TRBD1 (5 bases). This CDR3 region has 18 residues. V lost 4 bases to trimming and J lost 0 bases, with 16 bases between them. Per the germline V gene, CDR1 is MDHEN and CDR2 is SYDVKM. The CDR3 is CASSSIGRGSSGANVLTF. In DNA, the CDR3 is TGTGCCAGCAGTTCCATAGGTAGGGGAAGCTCTGGGGCCAACGTCCTGACTTTC.

The chain has TRBV9 and TRBJ2-7; possibly TRBD1 for D (6 bases). V was pared by 0 bases and J by 3 bases, with 13 bases between. Looked up from germline, CDR1 is SGDLS and CDR2 is YYNGEE. The CDR3 spans 15 residues. The CDR3 DNA is TGTGCCAGCAGCGTAGGATCTCAGGGGATCTACGAGCAGTACTTC. Amino acid sequence: CASSVGSQGIYEQYF.

The chain recombines TRBV19 with TRBJ1-1; a weak D match, TRBD1 (5 bases). V lost 4 bases and J 0 bases, leaving 9 bases between the germline ends. The CDR3 runs to 14 residues. Germline assignment: CDR1 LNHDA and CDR2 SQIVND (reference sequence). The CDR3 here is CASSTTALNTEAFF. The CDR3 nucleotides are TGTGCCAGTAGTACGACAGCGTTGAACACTGAAGCTTTCTTT.

The chain has TRBV5-5 and TRBJ2-7; tentative D call: TRBD1 (5 bases). V gave up 0 bases and J gave up 1 base, with 11 bases separating them. CDR1 and CDR2 from the germline V gene are SGHKS and YYEKEE (reference sequence). There are 15 residues in the CDR3. In nucleotides, the CDR3 is TGTGCCAGCAGCTTGGGGGGCCAGCCTTCCTACGAGCAGTACTTC. Residues: CASSLGGQPSYEQYF.